This T cell receptor (beta chain) emerged from a study of CDR3 diversity in severe acne (dated by TCRdb to between 2018 and 2020). Libraries were prepared through PCR. The sequencer was an Illumina HiSeq 2000. TCRdb took the public reads, trimmed them with fastp at Q25, ran MiXCR for clone calling and kept in-frame beta chains. Each entry is one CDR3 protein sequence, shown with its most common DNA and genes. Recorded for this sample are around 83,000 distinct CDR3 sequences; 45% to 50% of them occurred a single time. 11% of the sample is taken by the ten largest. In this sample, this clonotype turned up many times. Its antigen target is currently unknown. Base qualities are not provided; no much larger clone lies one nucleotide away. The V end loses 5 bases and the J end loses 4 bases, and a stretch of 15 bases separates them. The CDR3 has 15 amino acids, counting the end cysteine and phenylalanine. Only CDR3 DNA remains: 45 bases, in frame from the first base. Via the germline V gene, CDR1 is SGHAT and CDR2 FQNNGV.

The rearranged chain carries TRBV11-2 and TRBJ2-1; TRBD2 is possibly the D segment (5 matching bases). This clonotype was sampled from a male donor with severe acne vulgaris. The sequencing sample was made of blood. This receptor has the CDR3 CASSPSRYQYNEQFF. The DNA reads TGTGCCAGCAGCCCTAGCCGTTATCAATACAATGAGCAGTTCTTC.